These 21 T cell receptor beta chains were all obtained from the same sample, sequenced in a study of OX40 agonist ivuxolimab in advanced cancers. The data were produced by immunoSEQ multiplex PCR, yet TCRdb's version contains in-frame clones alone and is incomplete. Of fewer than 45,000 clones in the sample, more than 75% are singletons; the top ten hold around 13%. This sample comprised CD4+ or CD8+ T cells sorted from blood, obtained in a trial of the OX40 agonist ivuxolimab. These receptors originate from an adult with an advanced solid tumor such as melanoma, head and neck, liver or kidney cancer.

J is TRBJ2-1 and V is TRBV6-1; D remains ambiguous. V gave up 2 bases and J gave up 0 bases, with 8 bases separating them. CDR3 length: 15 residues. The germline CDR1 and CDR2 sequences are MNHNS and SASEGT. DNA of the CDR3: TGTGCCAGCAGTGAACTGGCGAGCTCCTACAATGAGCAGTTCTTC. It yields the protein CASSELASSYNEQFF.

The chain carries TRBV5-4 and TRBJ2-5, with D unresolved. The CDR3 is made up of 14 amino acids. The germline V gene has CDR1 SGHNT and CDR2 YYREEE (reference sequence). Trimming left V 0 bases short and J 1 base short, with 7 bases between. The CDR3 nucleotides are TGTGCCAGCAGCTTGGACTCCGTCCAAGAGACCCAGTACTTC. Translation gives CASSLDSVQETQYF.

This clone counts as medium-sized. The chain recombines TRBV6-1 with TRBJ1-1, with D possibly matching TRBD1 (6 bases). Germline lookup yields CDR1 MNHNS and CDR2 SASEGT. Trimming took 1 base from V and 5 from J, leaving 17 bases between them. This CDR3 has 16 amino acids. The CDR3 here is CASSEVKPAGETEAFF. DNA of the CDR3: TGTGCCAGCAGTGAAGTAAAACCGGCAGGGGAAACTGAAGCTTTCTTT.

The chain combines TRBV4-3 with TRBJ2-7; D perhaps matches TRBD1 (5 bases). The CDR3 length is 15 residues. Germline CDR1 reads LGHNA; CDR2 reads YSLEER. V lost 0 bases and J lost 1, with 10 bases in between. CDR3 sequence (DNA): TGCGCCAGCAGCCAAGATCTGGGGCCATCCTACGAGCAGTACTTC. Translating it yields CASSQDLGPSYEQYF.

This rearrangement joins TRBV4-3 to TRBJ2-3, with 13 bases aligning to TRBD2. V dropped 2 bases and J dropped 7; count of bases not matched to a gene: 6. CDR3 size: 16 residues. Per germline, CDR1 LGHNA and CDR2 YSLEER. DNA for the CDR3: TGCGCCAGCAGCCAACAACTAGCGGGAGGGTTCAATACGCAGTATTTT. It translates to CASSQQLAGGFNTQYF.

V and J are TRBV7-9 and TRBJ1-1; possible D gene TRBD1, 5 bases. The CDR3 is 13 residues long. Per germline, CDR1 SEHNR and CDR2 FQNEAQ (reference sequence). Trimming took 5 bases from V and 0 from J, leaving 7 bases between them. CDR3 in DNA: TGTGCCAGCAGCATACAGGTGAACACTGAAGCTTTCTTT. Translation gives CASSIQVNTEAFF.

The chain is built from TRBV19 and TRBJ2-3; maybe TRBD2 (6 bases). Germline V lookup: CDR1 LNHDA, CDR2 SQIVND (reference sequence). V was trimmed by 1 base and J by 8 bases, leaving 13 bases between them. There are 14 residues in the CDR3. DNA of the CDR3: TGTGCCAGTAGTATAGGACGGGAGTACGCTACGCAGTATTTT. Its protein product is CASSIGREYATQYF.

This chain's CDR3 is CASSAPVGPDTQYF. CDR3 nucleotides: TGTGCCAGCAGCGCTCCCGTAGGTCCGGATACGCAGTATTTT. This sequence joins TRBV9 and TRBJ2-3, with D hard to call. The CDR3 length is 14 residues. Germline V gene data show CDR1 as SGDLS and CDR2 as YYNGEE. Trimming shortened V by 3 bases and J by 6 bases, and 14 bases separated the two germline ends.

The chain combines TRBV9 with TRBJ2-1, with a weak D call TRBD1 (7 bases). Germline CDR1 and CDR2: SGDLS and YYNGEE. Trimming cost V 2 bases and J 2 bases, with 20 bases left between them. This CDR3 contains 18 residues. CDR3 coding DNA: TGTGCCAGCAGCGTCCCAAAAAAAGGGGGGACAGCCTACAATGAGCAGTTCTTC. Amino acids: CASSVPKKGGTAYNEQFF.

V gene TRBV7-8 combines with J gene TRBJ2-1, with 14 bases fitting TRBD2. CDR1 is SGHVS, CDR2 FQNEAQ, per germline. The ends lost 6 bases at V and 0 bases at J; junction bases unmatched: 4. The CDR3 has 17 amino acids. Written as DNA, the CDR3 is TGTGCCAGCAGACGTGGGACTAGCGGGAGCTCCTACAATGAGCAGTTCTTC. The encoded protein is CASRRGTSGSSYNEQFF.

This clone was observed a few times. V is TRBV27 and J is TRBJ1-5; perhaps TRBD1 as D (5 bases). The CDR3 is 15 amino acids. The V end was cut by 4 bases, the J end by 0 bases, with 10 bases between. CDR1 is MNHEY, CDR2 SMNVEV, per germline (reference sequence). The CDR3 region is CASSSQTDSNQPQHF. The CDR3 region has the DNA TGTGCCAGCAGTTCTCAGACAGATAGCAATCAGCCCCAGCATTTT.

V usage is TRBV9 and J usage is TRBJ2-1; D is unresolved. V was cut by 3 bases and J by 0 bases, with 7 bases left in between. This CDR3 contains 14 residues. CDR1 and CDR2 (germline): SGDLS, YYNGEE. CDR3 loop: CASSAGDSYNEQFF. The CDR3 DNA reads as TGTGCCAGCAGCGCGGGTGACTCCTACAATGAGCAGTTCTTC.

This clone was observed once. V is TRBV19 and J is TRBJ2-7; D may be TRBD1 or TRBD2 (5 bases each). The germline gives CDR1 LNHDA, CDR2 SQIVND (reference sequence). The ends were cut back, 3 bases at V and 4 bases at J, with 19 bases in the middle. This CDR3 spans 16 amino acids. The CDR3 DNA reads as TGTGCCAGTAGTATTGCCATACCGGGACCTGAGTACGAGCAGTACTTC. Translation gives CASSIAIPGPEYEQYF.

CDR3 sequence reads: CASSQGQGRTPLHF. CDR3 DNA sequence: TGCGCCAGCAGCCAAGGCCAGGGGAGGACACCCCTCCACTTT. The chain couples TRBV4-1 to TRBJ1-6; D might be TRBD1 (6 bases). This CDR3 region has 14 residues. V was clipped by 1 base and J by 11 bases, with 12 bases between them. Germline V gives CDR1 MGHRA, CDR2 YSYEKL.

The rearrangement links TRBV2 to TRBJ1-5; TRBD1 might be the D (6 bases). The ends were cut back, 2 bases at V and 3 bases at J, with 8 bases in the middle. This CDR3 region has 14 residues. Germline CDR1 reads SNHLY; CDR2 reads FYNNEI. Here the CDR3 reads CASSETGFNQPQHF. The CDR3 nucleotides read TGTGCCAGCAGTGAAACAGGGTTCAATCAGCCCCAGCATTTT.

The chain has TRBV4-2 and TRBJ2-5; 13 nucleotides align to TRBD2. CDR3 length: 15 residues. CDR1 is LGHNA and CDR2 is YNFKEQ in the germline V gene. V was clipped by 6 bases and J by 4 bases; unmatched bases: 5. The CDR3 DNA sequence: TGTGCCAGCAGTGTACTAGCGGGAGGGTCAGAGACCCAGTACTTC. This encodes CASSVLAGGSETQYF.

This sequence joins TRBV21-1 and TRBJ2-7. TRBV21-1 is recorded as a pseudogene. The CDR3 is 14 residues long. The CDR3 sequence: CASGGRQRNYEQYF. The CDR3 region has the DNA TGTGCCAGCGGGGGTCGCCAGCGTAACTACGAGCAGTACTTC.

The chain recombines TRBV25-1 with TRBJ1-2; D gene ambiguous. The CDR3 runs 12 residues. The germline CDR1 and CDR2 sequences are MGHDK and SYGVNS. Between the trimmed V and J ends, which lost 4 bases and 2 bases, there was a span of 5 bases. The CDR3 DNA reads TGTGCCAGCAGTGCCGCGAACTATGGCTACACCTTC. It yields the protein CASSAANYGYTF.

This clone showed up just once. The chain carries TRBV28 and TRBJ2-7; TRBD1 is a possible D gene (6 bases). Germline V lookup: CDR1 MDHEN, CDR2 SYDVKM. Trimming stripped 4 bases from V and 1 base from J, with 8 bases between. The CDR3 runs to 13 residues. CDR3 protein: CASSSGQSYEQYF. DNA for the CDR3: TGTGCCAGCAGTTCTGGACAGTCCTACGAGCAGTACTTC.

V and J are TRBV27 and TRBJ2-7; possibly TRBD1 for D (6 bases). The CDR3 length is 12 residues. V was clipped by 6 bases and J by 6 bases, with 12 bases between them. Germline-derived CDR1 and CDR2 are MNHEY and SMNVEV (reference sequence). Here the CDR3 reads CASRTTGPEQYF. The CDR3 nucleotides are TGTGCCAGCAGGACCACAGGGCCCGAGCAGTACTTC.

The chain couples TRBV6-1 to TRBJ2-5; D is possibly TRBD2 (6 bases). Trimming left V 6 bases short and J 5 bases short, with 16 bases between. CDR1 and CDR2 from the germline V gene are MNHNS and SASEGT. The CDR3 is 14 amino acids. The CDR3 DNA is TGTGCCAGCAGACAAGTGACTAGTTGGGAGACCCAGTACTTC. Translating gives CASRQVTSWETQYF.